The entry below describes one T cell receptor (beta chain). What it binds is not known. Each diagnosis drew on symptoms, thyroxine, TRAb, thyroid ultrasound and orbital computed tomography findings. The sample originates from a study of T cells in Graves' hyperthyroidism and ophthalmopathy. Study conclusions and caveats: Among clonotypes expanded in thyroid above 0.001, most were also found in blood.

This CDR3 is 13 amino acids long. The V gene's germline CDR1 is SGHTA and CDR2 FQGNSA. The germline V and J ends were trimmed by 8 bases and 4 bases, with 15 bases remaining between them. Amplified TCR beta CDR3 regions derived from RNA transcripts. HTBI primers were used for first-round RT-PCR of the TCR CDR3. Each CDR3 protein is one row after TCRdb ran MiXCR on the multiplex PCR reads. The sample has hundreds of thousands of distinct CDR3 sequences; about 43% are singletons. The sequenced sample was peripheral blood or thyroid tissue (not recorded which). V gene TRBV7-2 combines with J gene TRBJ2-7; unclear D gene. The TCR sequence derives from a young woman with Graves' hyperthyroidism. CDR3 amino acids: CASSQFAEYEQYF. In DNA, the CDR3 is TGTGCCAGCTCACAGTTCGCCGAGTACGAGCAGTACTTC.